The 17 T cell receptor beta chains below were found in one sample sequenced in a study of T-cell memory formation after mild COVID-19. Via MiXCR, TCRdb re-called the 5' RACE reads, giving one row per CDR3 protein. Among hundreds of thousands of distinct CDR3 sequences listed, roughly 25% were seen once. The sequencing sample was made of PBMCs or a T cell subset sorted from them (not recorded which). These receptors all come from an adult woman who had mild COVID-19 (a few samples of this study predate the infection). Cell type and time point are not known.

This rearrangement joins TRBV12-3 or TRBV12-4 to TRBJ1-3; no clear D. The CDR3 covers 13 residues. Trimming took off 5 bases at V and 4 bases at J, with 9 bases between the two ends. Here the CDR3 DNA reads TGTGCCAGCAGTCCCCCGACAGGAAACACCATATATTTT. It translates to CASSPPTGNTIYF.

This clonotype has a handful of counts. This chain joins TRBV6-5 and TRBJ1-2; perhaps TRBD1 as D (6 bases). The V and J ends lost 6 bases and 0 bases respectively, with 17 bases between them. This CDR3 is 16 amino acids long. Germline values: CDR1 MNHEY, CDR2 SVGAGI. The CDR3 protein is CASRSRTALTNYGYTF. The DNA for the CDR3 is TGTGCCAGCAGATCCCGGACAGCATTAACTAACTATGGCTACACCTTC.

The chain has TRBV20-1 and TRBJ2-2; 7 nucleotides agree with TRBD2. CDR1 DFQATT and CDR2 SNEGSKA come from the germline V gene (reference sequence). This CDR3 is 16 amino acids long. Unmatched junction bases numbered 5, after V lost 0 bases and J lost 1 base. This CDR3 is CSARDLSGGNTGELFF. Written as DNA, the CDR3 is TGCAGTGCTAGAGATCTTTCGGGGGGGAACACCGGGGAGCTGTTTTTT.

The chain employs TRBV4-1 and TRBJ1-3, with D possibly being TRBD1 (5 bases). The CDR3 consists of 14 residues. V gave up 1 base and J gave up 14 bases, with 18 bases separating them. Germline V gene data show CDR1 as MGHRA and CDR2 as YSYEKL. CDR3 in DNA: TGCGCCAGCAGCCAAGTGATTCGGGACGCAGTACTATATTTT. Protein product: CASSQVIRDAVLYF.

This chain joins TRBV4-2 and TRBJ1-5; D remains ambiguous. The CDR3 sequence is 14 residues long. Between the trimmed V and J ends, which lost 0 bases and 6 bases, there was a span of 9 bases. From germline, CDR1 is LGHNA and CDR2 YNFKEQ. The CDR3 DNA follows: TGTGCCAGCAGCCAAGAGGGTCTAAGTCAGCCCCAGCATTTT. It specifies CASSQEGLSQPQHF.

The rearrangement links TRBV12-3 or TRBV12-4 to TRBJ2-7; 10 positions match TRBD2. After removal of 8 bases from V and 3 bases from J, the junction contained 7 bases not matched to a gene. The CDR3 has 14 amino acids. The CDR3 DNA sequence: TGTGCCAGCCGACTAGCGGGTCTTGGCTACGAGCAGTACTTC. Translation: CASRLAGLGYEQYF.

In this sample, this clonotype turned up a few times. V and J are TRBV6-6 and TRBJ2-3; 8 bases line up with TRBD2. This CDR3 spans 15 amino acids. Germline-derived CDR1 and CDR2 are MNHNY and SVGAGI (reference sequence). The J segment lost 4 bases and the V segment lost 6 bases, leaving 9 bases of the junction unmatched. The CDR3 DNA reads as TGTGCCAGCAGGCCCGGGCAGACTAGCGCAGATACGCAGTATTTT. It encodes CASRPGQTSADTQYF.

Only a few counts were recorded for this clonotype. The genes are TRBV19 and TRBJ2-3; 8 nucleotides agree with TRBD1. The germline V gene encodes CDR1 LNHDA and CDR2 SQIVND (reference sequence). This CDR3 spans 14 amino acids. Unmatched junction bases numbered 7, after V lost 5 bases and J lost 6 bases. For the CDR3, the DNA is TGTGCCAGTAGTCCCGCGACAGGGGTGGATACGCAGTATTTT. As protein: CASSPATGVDTQYF.

The chain recombines TRBV2 with TRBJ2-2, with D perhaps matching TRBD1 (5 bases). CDR1 is SNHLY and CDR2 is FYNNEI in the germline V gene. The V end was cut by 1 base, the J end by 3 bases, with 6 bases between. The CDR3 has 14 amino acids. DNA for the CDR3: TGTGCCAGCAGTGAAGTACAGGACACCGGGGAGCTGTTTTTT. Its translation: CASSEVQDTGELFF.

This chain joins TRBV12-3 or TRBV12-4 and TRBJ2-7; 7 nucleotides line up with TRBD1. V gave up 5 bases and J gave up 3 bases; unmatched junction bases: 4. The CDR3 has 13 residues. The CDR3 region has the DNA TGTGCCAGCAGTACCAGGGGGTTCTACGAGCAGTACTTC. The encoded protein is CASSTRGFYEQYF.

This clonotype was counted between two and nine times. V usage is TRBV7-3 and J usage is TRBJ1-1; 7 bases line up with TRBD1. The germline gives CDR1 SGHTA, CDR2 FQGTGA. This CDR3 has 14 amino acids. V was pared by 5 bases and J by 5 bases, with 8 bases of the junction left unmatched. This CDR3 reads CASSPDPQGTEAFF. The CDR3 nucleotides are TGTGCCAGCAGCCCAGATCCACAGGGGACTGAAGCTTTCTTT.

This clonotype was counted only a few times. The rearrangement uses TRBV7-9 and TRBJ2-5; 7 bases fit TRBD1. Unmatched junction bases numbered 2, after V lost 6 bases and J lost 1 base. The germline V gene encodes CDR1 SEHNR and CDR2 FQNEAQ (reference sequence). The CDR3 consists of 13 residues. The CDR3 protein is CASRGGAQETQYF. CDR3 nucleotide sequence: TGTGCCAGCAGAGGGGGCGCCCAAGAGACCCAGTACTTC.

The rearrangement uses TRBV20-1 and TRBJ1-2; tentative D call: TRBD1 (5 bases). This CDR3 contains 12 residues. V lost 6 bases, J lost 8 bases, and 16 bases lay in between. Germline V lookup: CDR1 DFQATT, CDR2 SNEGSKA (reference sequence). In DNA form, the CDR3 reads TGCAGTGCCAGTCGGCAGGGCAAAGGCTACACCTTC. Translated: CSASRQGKGYTF.

This clonotype has just a few counts. The chain employs TRBV12-3 or TRBV12-4 and TRBJ2-3; possible D gene TRBD2, 7 bases. Trimming shortened V by 5 bases and J by 4 bases, and 31 bases separated the two germline ends. The CDR3 length is 20 residues. CDR3 sequence reads: CASSDPLPRMGGGRPDTQYF. CDR3 nucleotide sequence: TGTGCCAGCAGTGACCCCCTTCCCCGTATGGGCGGGGGCCGCCCAGATACGCAGTATTTT.

V gene TRBV7-3 combines with J gene TRBJ2-5; D possibly matches TRBD1 or TRBD2 (5 bases each). CDR1 is SGHTA, CDR2 FQGTGA, per germline. The CDR3 totals 14 residues. The V and J ends lost 5 bases and 5 bases respectively, with 15 bases between them. The CDR3 DNA reads TGTGCCAGCAGCCAAGGGGCTCCGGGGGAGACCCAGTACTTC. The encoded protein is CASSQGAPGETQYF.

This CDR3 is CARGTYEQYF. The CDR3 DNA reads as TGTGCCAGGGGTACCTACGAGCAGTACTTC. The chain has TRBV15 and TRBJ2-7; D is unclear. The germline V and J ends were trimmed by 10 bases and 2 bases, with 6 bases remaining between them. The CDR3 has 10 residues. Germline V gene data show CDR1 as LNHNV and CDR2 as YYDKDF (reference sequence). The whole variable domain, remainder taken from reference TRBV15 and TRBJ2-7, is DAMVIQNPRYQVTQFGKPVTLSCSQTLNHNVMYWYQQKSSQAPKLLFHYYDKDFNNEADTPDNFQSRRPNTSFCFLDIRSPGLGDTAMYLCARGTYEQYFGPGTRLTVT.

The sample holds a few counts of this clonotype. This rearrangement joins TRBV7-2 to TRBJ2-3; D possibly corresponds to TRBD2 (5 bases). Per germline, CDR1 SGHTA and CDR2 FQGNSA. The CDR3 consists of 17 residues. Deletions cut 0 bases from V and 1 base from J, with 14 bases between. In DNA, the CDR3 is TGTGCCAGCAGCTTAGCGAGGGCCCTTATCGGCACAGATACGCAGTATTTT. Residues: CASSLARALIGTDTQYF.